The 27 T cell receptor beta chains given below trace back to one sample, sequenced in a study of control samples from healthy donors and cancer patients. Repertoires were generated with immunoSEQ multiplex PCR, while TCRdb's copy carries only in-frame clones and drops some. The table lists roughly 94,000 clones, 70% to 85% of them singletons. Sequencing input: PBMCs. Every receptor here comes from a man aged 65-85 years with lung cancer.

CDR3 in DNA: TGTGCCAGCACCCGGGACACCGACCTAGGCTCTGGAAACACCATATATTTT. It is translated as CASTRDTDLGSGNTIYF. V usage is TRBV2 and J usage is TRBJ1-3; weak D call: TRBD1 (6 bases). Germline V lookup: CDR1 SNHLY, CDR2 FYNNEI. The length of the CDR3 is 17 residues. Trimming took 7 bases from V and 0 from J, leaving 19 bases between them.

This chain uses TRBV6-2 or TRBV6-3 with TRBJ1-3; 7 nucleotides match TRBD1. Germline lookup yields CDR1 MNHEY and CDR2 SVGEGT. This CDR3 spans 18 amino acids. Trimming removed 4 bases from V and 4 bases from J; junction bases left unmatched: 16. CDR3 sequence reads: CASSLNSGQTLSGNTIYF. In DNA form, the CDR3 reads TGTGCCAGCAGTTTGAATTCGGGACAGACTCTTTCCGGAAACACCATATATTTT.

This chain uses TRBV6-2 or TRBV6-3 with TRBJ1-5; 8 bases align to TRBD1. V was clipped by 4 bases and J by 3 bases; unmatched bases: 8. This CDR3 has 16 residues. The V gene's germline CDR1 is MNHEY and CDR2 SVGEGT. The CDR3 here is CASSSTTGADNQPQHF. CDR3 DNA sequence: TGTGCCAGCAGTTCCACGACAGGGGCGGACAATCAGCCCCAGCATTTT.

This chain's CDR3 is CASSLQGLREQYF. The DNA for the CDR3 is TGTGCCAGTAGCCTACAGGGTTTGCGCGAGCAGTACTTC. The V call is TRBV19, the J call TRBJ2-7, with a possible D match to TRBD1 (6 bases). V lost 6 bases to trimming and J lost 6 bases, with 15 bases between them. CDR3 length equals 13 residues. Germline-derived CDR1 and CDR2 are LNHDA and SQIVND (reference sequence).

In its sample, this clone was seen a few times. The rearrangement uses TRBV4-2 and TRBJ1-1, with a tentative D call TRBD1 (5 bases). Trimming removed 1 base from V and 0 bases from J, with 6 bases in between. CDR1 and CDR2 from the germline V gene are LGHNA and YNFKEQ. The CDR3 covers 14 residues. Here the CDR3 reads CASSQAGVNTEAFF. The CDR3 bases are TGTGCCAGCAGCCAAGCGGGGGTGAACACTGAAGCTTTCTTT.

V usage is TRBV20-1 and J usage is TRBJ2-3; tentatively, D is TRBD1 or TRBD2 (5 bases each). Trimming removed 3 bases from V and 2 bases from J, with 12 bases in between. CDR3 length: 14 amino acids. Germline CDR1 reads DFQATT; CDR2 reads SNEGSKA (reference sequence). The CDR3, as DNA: TGCAGTGCTAGTGAGGGACGCTACACAGATACGCAGTATTTT. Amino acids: CSASEGRYTDTQYF.

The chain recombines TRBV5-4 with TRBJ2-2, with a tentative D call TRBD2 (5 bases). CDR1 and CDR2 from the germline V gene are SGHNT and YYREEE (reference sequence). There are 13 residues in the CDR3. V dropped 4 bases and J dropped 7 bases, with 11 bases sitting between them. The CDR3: CASSGPGIGELFF. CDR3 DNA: TGTGCCAGCAGCGGGCCGGGGATCGGGGAGCTGTTTTTT.

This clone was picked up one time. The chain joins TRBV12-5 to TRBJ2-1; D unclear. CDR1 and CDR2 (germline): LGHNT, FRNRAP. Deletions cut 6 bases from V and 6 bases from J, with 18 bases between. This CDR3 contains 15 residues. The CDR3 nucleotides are TGTGCTAGTGGCCAAGCATCCTCTAGGGCCAATGAGCAGTTCTTC. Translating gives CASGQASSRANEQFF.

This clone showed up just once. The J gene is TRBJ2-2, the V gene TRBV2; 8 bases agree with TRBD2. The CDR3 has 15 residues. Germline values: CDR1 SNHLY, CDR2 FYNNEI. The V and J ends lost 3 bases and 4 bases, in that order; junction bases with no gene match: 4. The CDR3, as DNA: TGTGCCAGCAGTGAGAAGCGGGGGCGCACCGGGGAGCTGTTTTTT. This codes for CASSEKRGRTGELFF.

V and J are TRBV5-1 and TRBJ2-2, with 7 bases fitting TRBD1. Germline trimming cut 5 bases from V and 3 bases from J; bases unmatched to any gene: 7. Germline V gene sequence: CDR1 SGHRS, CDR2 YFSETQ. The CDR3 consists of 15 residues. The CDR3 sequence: CASSGNTGDTGELFF. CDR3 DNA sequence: TGCGCCAGCAGTGGTAACACAGGGGACACCGGGGAGCTGTTTTTT.

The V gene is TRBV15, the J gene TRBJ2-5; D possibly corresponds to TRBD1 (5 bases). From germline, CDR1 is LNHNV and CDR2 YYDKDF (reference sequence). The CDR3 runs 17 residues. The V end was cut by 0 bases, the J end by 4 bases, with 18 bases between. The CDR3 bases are TGTGCCACCAGCAGAGAGAAGGGGATTAGGTTTTTAGAGACCCAGTACTTC. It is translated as CATSREKGIRFLETQYF.

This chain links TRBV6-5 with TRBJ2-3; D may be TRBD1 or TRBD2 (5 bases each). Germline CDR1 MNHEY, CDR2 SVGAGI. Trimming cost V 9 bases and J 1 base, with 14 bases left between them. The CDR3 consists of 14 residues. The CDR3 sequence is CASARDGGTDTQYF. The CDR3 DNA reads TGTGCCAGTGCCCGGGACGGAGGCACAGATACGCAGTATTTT.

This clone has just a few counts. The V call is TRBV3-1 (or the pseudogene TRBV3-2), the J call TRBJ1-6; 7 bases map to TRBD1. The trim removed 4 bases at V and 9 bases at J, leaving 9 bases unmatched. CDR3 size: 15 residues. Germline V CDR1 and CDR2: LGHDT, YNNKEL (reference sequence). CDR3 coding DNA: TGTGCCAGCAGCCCAGACAGGGCGAGTGGTTCACCCCTCCACTTT. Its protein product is CASSPDRASGSPLHF.

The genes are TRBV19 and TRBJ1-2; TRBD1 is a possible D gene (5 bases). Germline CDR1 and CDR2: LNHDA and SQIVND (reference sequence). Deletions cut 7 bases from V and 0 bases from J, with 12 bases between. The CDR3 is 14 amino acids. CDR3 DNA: TGTGCCAGTACCTTAGGGGTTCCTAACTATGGCTACACCTTC. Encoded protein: CASTLGVPNYGYTF.

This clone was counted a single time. This CDR3 reads CASSAGTLGSTEAFF. In nucleotides, the CDR3 is TGTGCCAGCAGCGCTGGGACATTAGGTTCCACTGAAGCTTTCTTT. The V call is TRBV9, the J call TRBJ1-1, with D possibly TRBD1 on 6 matching bases. Trimming pared 3 bases from V and 4 bases from J, leaving 16 bases between. From germline, CDR1 is SGDLS and CDR2 YYNGEE. The CDR3 contains 15 residues. Using reference TRBV9 and TRBJ1-1 for the parts outside the CDR3, the full variable domain is DSGVTQTPKHLITATGQRVTLRCSPRSGDLSVYWYQQSLDQGLQFLIQYYNGEERAKGNILERFSAQQFPDLHSELNLSSLELGDSALYFCASSAGTLGSTEAFFGQGTRLTVV.

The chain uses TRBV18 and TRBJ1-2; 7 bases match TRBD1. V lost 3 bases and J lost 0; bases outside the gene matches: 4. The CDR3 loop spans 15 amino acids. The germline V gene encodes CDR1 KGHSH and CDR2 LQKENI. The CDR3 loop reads CASSPQGTANYGYTF. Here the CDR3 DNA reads TGTGCCAGCTCACCTCAAGGGACAGCTAACTATGGCTACACCTTC.

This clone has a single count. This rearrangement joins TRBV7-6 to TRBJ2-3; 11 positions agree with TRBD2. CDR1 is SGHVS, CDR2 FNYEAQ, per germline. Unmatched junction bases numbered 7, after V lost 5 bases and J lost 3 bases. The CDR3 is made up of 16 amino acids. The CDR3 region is CASSLRLAGLTDTQYF. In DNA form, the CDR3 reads TGTGCCAGCAGCCTCAGACTAGCGGGGCTGACAGATACGCAGTATTTT.

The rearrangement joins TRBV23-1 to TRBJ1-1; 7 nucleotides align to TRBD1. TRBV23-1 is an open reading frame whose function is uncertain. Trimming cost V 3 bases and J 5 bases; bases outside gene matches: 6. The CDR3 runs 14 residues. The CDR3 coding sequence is TGCGCCAGCAGTCAGACAGGGAGTGATACTGAAGCTTTCTTT. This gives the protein CASSQTGSDTEAFF.

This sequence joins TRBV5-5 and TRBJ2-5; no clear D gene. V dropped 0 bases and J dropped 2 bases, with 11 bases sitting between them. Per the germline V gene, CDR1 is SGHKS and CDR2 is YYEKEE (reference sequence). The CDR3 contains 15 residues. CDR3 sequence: CASSLGSAIQETQYF. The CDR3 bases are TGTGCCAGCAGCTTGGGATCGGCGATACAAGAGACCCAGTACTTC. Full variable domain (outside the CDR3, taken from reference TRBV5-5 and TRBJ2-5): DAGVTQSPTHLIKTRGQQVTLRCSPISGHKSVSWYQQVLGQGPQFIFQYYEKEERGRGNFPDRFSARQFPNYSSELNVNALLLGDSALYLCASSLGSAIQETQYFGPGTRLLVL.

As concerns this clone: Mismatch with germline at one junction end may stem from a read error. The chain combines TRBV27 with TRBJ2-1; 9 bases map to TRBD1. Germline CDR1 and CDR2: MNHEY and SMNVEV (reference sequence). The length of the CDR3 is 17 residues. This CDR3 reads CASSISHGTGPYNEQFF. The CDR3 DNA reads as TGTGCCAGCAGTATATCACACGGGACAGGGCCCTACAATGAGCAGTTCTTC.

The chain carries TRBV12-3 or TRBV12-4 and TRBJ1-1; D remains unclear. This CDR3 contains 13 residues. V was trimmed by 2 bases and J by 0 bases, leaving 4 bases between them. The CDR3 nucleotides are TGTGCCAGCAGTTTAAGGTTGAACACTGAAGCTTTCTTT. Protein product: CASSLRLNTEAFF.

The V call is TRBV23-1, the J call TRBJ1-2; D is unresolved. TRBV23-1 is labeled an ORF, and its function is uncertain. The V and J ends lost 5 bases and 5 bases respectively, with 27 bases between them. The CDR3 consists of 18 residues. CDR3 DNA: TGCGCCAGCAGTTGGGCCCCTCTCACCAACAATGGGGATTATGGCTACACCTTC. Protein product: CASSWAPLTNNGDYGYTF.

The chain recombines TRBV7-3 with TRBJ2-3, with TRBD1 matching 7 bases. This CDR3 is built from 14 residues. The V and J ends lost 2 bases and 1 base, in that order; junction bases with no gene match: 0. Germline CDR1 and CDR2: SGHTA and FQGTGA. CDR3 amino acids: CASSLDRGTDTQYF. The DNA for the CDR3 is TGTGCCAGCAGCTTAGACAGGGGCACAGATACGCAGTATTTT.

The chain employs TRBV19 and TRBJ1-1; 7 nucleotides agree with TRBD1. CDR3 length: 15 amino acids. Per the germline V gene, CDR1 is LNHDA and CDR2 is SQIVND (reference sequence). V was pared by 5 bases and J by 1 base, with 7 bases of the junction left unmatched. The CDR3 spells CASSSPGTANTEAFF. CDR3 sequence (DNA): TGTGCCAGTAGTTCTCCCGGGACAGCGAACACTGAAGCTTTCTTT.

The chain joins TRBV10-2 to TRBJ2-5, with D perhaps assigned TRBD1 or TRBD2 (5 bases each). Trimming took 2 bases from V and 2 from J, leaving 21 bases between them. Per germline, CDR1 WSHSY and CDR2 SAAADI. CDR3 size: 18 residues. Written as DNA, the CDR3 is TGCGCCAGCAGTGAGCAATTACCCATACTAGGGGCGCAAGAGACCCAGTACTTC. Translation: CASSEQLPILGAQETQYF.

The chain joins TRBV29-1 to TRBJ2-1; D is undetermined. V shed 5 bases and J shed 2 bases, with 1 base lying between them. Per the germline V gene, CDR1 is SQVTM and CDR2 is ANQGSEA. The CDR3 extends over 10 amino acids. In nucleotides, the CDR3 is TGCAGCGTTACCTACAATGAGCAGTTCTTC. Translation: CSVTYNEQFF.

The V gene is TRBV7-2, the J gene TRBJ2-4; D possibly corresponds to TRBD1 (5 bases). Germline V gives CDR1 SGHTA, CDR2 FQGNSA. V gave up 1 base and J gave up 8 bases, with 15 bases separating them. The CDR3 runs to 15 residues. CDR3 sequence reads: CASSLVGHNRDIQYF. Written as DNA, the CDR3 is TGTGCCAGCAGCTTAGTCGGACATAATCGGGACATTCAGTACTTC.